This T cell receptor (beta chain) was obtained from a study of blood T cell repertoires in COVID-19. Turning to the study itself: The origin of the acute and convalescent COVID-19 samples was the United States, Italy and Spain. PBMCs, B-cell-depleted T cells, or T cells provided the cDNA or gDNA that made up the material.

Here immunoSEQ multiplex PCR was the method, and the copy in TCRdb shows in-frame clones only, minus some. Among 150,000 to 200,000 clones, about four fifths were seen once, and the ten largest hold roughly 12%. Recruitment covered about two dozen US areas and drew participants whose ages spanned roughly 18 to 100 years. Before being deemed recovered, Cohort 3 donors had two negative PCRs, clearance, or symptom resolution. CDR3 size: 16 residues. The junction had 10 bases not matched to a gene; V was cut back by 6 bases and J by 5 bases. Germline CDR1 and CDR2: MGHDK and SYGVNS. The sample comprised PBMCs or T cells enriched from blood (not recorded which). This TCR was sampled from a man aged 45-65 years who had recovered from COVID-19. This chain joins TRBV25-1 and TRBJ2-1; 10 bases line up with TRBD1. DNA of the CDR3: TGTGCCAGCAGAGATGACCGGGACAGGGGACACAATGAGCAGTTCTTC. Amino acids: CASRDDRDRGHNEQFF.